The present T cell receptor (beta chain) was sequenced within a study of monozygotic twins with inflammatory bowel disease. Findings of the study overall: In patient repertoires, differing immunosuppressive treatments may have added some variability. Other individuals had fewer clonotypes in common with IBD patients than with healthy twins, especially with disease activity.

Staff drew a roughly 2.6 ml blood sample from each donor. As for this clonotype: Antigen unknown.

TCRdb reprocessed the 5' RACE reads; each CDR3 protein has one entry and no DNA is given. Listed are around 380,000 distinct CDR3 sequences; 2% to 3% falls within the top ten. The CDR3 has 16 amino acids. Germline-derived CDR1 and CDR2 are SGHTA and FQGNSA. The chain recombines TRBV7-2 with TRBJ2-1; TCRdb picks TRBD2, but there is no DNA to check that call. The TCR comes from a human donor with ulcerative colitis or Crohn's disease, or a healthy co-twin of an affected twin (not recorded which). The sequenced sample consisted of blood. The chain's CDR3 is CASSSGLAPAYNEQFF.